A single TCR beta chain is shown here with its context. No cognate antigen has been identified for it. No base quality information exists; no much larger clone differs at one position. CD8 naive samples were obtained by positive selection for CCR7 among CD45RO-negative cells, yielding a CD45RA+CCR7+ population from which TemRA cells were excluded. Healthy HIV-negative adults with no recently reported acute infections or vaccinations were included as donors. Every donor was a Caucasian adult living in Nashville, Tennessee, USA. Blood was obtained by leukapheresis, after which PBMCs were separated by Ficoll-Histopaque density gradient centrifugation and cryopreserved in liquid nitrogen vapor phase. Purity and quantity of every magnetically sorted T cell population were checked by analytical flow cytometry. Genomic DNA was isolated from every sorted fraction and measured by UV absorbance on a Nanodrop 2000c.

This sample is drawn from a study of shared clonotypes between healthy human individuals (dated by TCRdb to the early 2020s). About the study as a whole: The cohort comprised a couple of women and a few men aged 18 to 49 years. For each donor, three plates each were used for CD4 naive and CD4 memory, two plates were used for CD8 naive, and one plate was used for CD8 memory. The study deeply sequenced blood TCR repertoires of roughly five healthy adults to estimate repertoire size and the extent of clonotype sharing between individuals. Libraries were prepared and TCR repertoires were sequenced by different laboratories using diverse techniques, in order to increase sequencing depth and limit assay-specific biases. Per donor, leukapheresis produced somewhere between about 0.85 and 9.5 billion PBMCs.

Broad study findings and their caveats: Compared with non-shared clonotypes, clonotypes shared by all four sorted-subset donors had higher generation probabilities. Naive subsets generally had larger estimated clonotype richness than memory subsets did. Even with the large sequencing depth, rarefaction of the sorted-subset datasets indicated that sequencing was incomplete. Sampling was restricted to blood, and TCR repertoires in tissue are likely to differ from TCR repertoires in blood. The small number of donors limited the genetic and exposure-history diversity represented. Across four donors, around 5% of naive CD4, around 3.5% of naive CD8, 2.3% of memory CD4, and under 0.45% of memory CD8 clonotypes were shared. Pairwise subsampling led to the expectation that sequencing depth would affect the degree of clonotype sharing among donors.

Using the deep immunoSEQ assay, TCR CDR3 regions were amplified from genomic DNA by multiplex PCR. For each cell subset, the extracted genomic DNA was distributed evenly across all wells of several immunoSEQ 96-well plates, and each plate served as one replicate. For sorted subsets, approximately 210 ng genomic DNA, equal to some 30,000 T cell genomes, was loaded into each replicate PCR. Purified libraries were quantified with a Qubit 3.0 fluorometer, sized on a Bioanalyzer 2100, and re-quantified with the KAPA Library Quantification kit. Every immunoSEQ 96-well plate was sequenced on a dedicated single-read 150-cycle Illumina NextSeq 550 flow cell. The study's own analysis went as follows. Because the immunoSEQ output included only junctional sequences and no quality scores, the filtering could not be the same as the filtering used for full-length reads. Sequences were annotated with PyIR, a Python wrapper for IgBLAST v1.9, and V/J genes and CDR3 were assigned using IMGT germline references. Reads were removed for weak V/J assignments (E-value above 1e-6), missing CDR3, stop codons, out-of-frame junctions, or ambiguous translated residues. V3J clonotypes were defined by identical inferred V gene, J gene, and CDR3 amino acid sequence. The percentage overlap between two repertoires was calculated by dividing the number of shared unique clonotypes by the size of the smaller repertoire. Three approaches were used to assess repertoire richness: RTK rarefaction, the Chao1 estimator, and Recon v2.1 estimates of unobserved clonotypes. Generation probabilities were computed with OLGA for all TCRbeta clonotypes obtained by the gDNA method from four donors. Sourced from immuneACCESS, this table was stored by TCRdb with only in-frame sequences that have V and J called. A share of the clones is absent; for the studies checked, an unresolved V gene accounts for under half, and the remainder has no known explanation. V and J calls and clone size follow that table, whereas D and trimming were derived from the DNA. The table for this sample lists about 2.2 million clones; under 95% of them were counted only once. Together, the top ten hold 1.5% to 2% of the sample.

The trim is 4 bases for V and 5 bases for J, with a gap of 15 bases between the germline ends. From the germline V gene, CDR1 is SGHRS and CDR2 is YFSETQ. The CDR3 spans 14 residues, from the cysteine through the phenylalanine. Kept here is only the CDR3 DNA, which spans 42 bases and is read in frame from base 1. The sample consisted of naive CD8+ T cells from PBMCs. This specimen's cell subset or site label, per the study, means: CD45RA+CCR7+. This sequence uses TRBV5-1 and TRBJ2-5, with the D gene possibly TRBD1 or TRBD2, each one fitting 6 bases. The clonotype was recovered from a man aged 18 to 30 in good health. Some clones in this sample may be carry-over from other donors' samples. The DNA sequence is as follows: TGCGCCAGCAGCCCCAGGGGCGGGGTGGAGACCCAGTACTTC. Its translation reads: CASSPRGGVETQYF.